The 2 T cell receptor beta chains below come from one sample, sequenced in a study of control samples from healthy donors and cancer patients. Clones were sequenced by immunoSEQ multiplex PCR, and TCRdb holds only the in-frame ones, with some missing. The sample consists of some 130,000 clones, roughly 92% of them appearing once. Sequenced: blood. These receptors originate from a man aged 30-40 years in good health.

In this sample, this clone turned up a few times. This chain uses TRBV2 with TRBJ2-2, with D maybe TRBD1 (6 bases). CDR1 is SNHLY and CDR2 is FYNNEI in the germline V gene. The CDR3 totals 16 residues. Trimming shortened V by 6 bases and J by 0 bases, and 14 bases separated the two germline ends. CDR3 region: CASSSLGQPNTGELFF. As DNA, the CDR3 is TGTGCCAGCAGCAGCCTTGGACAGCCGAACACCGGGGAGCTGTTTTTT.

The rearrangement uses TRBV28 and TRBJ1-1, with 10 bases identical to TRBD1. CDR1 is MDHEN, CDR2 SYDVKM, per germline. CDR3 length: 16 residues. V shed 2 bases and J 6 bases; nucleotides not matched to a gene: 9. The CDR3 is CASSLMGQGFFAEAFF. DNA for the CDR3: TGTGCCAGCAGTTTAATGGGACAGGGGTTTTTTGCTGAAGCTTTCTTT.